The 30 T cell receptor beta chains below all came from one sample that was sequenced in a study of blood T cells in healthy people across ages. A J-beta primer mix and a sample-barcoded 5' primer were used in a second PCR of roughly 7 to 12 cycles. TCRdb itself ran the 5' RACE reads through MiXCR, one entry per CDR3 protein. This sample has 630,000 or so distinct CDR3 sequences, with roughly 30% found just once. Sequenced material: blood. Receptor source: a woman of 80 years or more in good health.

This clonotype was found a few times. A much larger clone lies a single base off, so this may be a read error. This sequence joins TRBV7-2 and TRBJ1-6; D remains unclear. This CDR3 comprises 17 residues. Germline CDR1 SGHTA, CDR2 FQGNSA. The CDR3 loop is CASSPGPSGTYNSPPHF. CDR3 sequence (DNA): TGTGCCAGCAGTCCTGGACCCTCCGGAACCTATAATTCACCCCCCCACTTT.

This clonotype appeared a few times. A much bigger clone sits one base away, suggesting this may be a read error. This CDR3 reads CAGRSSGGFGETQYF. For the CDR3, the DNA is TGTGCCGGCAGATCCAGCGGGGGGTTCGGAGAGACCCAGTACTTC. The V and J genes are TRBV7-2 and TRBJ2-7, with 9 bases identical to TRBD2. The closer fit of TRBJ2-5 to the DNA end suggests the J call may be wrong. The CDR3 runs 15 residues. Germline CDR1 SGHTA, CDR2 FQGNSA.

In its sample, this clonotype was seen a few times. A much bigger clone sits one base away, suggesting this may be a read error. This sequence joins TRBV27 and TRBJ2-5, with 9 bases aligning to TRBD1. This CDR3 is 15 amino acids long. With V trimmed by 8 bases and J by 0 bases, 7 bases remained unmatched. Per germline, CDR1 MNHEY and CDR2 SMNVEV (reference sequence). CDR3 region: CASGARQGDQETQYF. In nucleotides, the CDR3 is TGTGCCAGCGGTGCGCGACAGGGGGACCAAGAGACCCAGTACTTC.

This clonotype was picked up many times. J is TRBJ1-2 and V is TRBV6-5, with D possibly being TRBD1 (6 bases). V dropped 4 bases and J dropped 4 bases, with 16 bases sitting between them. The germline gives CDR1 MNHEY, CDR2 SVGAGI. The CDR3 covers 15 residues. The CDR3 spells CASSFSGETGYGYTF. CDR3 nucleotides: TGTGCCAGCAGTTTCTCAGGGGAAACGGGCTATGGCTACACCTTC.

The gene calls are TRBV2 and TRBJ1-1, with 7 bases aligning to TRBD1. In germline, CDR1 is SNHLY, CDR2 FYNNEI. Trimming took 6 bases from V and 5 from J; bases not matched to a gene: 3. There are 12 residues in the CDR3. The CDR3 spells CASREQGTEAFF. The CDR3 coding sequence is TGTGCCAGCAGGGAACAGGGGACTGAAGCTTTCTTT. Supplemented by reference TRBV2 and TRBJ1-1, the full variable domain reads EPEVTQTPSHQVTQMGQEVILRCVPISNHLYFYWYRQILGQKVEFLVSFYNNEISEKSEIFDDQFSVERPDGSNFTLKIRSTKLEDSAMYFCASREQGTEAFFGQGTRLTVV.

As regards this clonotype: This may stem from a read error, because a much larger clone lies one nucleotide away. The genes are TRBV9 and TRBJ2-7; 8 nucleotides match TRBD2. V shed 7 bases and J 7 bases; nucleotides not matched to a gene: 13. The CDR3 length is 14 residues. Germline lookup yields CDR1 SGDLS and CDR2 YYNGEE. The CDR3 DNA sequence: TGTGCCAGCGAAGCGGGGGACCTCTACAATGAGCAGTACTTC. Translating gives CASEAGDLYNEQYF.

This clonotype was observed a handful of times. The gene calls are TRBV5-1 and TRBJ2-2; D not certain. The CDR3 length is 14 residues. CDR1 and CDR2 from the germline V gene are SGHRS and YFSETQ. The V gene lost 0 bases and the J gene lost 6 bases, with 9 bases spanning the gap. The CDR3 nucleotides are TGCGCCAGCAGCTTGGCCGGTGGGGCCGGGGAGCTGTTTTTT. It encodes CASSLAGGAGELFF.

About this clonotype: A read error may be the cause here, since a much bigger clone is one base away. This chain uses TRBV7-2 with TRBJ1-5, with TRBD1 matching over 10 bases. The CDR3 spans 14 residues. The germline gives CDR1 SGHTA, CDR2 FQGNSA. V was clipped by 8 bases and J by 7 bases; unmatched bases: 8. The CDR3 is CASGRTGGRQPQHF. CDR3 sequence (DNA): TGTGCCAGCGGGCGGACAGGGGGGCGACAGCCCCAGCATTTT.

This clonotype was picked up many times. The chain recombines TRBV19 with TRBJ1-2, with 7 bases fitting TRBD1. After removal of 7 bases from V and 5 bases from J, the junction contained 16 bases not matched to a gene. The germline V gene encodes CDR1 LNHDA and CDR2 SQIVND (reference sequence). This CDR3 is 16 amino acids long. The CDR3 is CASIPTRQGSTYGYTF. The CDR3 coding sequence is TGTGCCAGTATCCCGACTCGACAGGGATCAACGTATGGCTACACCTTC.

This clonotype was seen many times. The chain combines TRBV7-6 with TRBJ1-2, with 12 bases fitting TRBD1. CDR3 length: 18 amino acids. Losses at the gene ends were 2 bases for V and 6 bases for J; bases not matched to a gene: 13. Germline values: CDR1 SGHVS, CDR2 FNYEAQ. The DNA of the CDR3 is TGTGCCAGCAGCTTAATGCCGGGACAGGGGGCCGGGGGCGATGGCTACACCTTC. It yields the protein CASSLMPGQGAGGDGYTF.

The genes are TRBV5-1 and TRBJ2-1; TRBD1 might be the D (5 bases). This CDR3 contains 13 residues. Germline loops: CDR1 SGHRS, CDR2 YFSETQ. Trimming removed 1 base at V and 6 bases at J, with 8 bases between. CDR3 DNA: TGCGCCAGCAGCTTGTGGGGCGCCAATGAGCAGTTCTTC. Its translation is CASSLWGANEQFF. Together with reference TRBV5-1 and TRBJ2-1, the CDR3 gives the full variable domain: KAGVTQTPRYLIKTRGQQVTLSCSPISGHRSVSWYQQTPGQGLQFLFEYFSETQRNKGNFPGRFSGRQFSNSRSEMNVSTLELGDSALYLCASSLWGANEQFFGPGTRLTVL.

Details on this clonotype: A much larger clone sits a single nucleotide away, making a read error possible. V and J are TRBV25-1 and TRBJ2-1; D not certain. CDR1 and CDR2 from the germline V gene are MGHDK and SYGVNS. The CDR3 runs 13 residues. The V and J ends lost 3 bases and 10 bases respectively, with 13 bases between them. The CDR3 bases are TGTGCCAGCAGTGAGCCCGCGACCTACGAGCAGTTCTTC. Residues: CASSEPATYEQFF.

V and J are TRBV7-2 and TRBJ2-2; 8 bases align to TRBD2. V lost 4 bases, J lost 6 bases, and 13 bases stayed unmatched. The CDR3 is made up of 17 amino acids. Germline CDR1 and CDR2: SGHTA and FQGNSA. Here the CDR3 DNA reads TGTGCCAGCAGCTCGTGGGGCGGGGGGTCCAAGGCCGGGGAGCTGTTTTTT. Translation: CASSSWGGGSKAGELFF.

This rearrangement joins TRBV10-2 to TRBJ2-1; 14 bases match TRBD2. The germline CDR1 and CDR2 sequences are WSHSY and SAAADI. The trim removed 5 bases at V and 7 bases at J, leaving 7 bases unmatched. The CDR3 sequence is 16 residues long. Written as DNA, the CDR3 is TGCGCCAGCAGTCCCGGACTAGCGGGAGGTGGTAATGAGCAGTTCTTC. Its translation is CASSPGLAGGGNEQFF.

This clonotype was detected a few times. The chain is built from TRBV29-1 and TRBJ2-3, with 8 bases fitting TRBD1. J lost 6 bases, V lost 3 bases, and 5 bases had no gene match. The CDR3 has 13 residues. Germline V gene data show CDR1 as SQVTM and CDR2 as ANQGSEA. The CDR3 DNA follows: TGCAGCGTTGATGGACAGGGTGCCGATACGCAGTATTTT. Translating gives CSVDGQGADTQYF.

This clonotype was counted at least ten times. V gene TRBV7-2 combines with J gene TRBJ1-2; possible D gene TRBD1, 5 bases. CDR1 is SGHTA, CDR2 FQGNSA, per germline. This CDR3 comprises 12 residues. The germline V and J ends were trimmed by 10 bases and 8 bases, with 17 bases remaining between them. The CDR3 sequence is CAIRGLQVGYTF. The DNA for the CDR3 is TGTGCCATTCGGGGACTTCAAGTAGGCTACACCTTC.

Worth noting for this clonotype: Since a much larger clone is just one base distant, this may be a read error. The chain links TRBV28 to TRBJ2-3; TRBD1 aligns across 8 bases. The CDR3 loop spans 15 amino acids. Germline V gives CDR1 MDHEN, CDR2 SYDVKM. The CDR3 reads CVSSLIRTGQDTQYF. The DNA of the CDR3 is TGTGTCAGCAGTTTGATTCGGACAGGGCAAGATACGCAGTATTTT.

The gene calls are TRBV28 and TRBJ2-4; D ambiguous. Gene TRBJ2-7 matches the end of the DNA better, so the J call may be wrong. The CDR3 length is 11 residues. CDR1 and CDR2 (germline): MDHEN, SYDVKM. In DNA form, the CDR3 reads TGTGCCTGCTCATTTGCCTACGAGCAGTACTTC. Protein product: CACSFAYEQYF.

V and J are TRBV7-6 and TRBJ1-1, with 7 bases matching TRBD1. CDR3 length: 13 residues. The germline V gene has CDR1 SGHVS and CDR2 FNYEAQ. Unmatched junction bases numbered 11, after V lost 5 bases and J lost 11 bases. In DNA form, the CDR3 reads TGTGCCAGCAGCAAGGGACAGAGAAAGGTGGCTTTCTTT. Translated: CASSKGQRKVAFF.

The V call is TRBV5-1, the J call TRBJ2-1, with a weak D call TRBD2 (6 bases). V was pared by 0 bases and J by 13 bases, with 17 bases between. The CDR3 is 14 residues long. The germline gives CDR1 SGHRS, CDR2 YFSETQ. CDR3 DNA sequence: TGCGCCAGCAGCTTGGCAGCGGGCGACGAGACCCAGTTCTTC. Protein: CASSLAAGDETQFF.

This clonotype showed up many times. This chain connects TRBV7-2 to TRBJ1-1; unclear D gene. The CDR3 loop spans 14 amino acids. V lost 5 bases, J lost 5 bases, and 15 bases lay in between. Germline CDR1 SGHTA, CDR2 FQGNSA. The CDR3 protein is CASSPGPKRTEAFF. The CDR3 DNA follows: TGTGCCAGCAGCCCGGGTCCAAAGCGGACTGAAGCTTTCTTT.

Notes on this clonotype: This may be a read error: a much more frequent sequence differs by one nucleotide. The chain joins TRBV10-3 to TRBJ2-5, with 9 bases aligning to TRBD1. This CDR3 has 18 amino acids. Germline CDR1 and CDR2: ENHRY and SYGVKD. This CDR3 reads CATSGGGPVGQGSWEQYF. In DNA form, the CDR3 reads TGTGCCACCAGTGGGGGGGGTCCGGTGGGACAGGGAAGTTGGGAGCAGTACTTC.

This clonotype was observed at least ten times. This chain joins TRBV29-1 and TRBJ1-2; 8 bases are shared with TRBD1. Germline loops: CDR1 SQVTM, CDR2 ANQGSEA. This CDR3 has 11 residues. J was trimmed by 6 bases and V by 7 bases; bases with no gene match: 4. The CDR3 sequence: CSARQGNGYTF. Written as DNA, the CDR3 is TGCAGCGCTAGACAGGGGAATGGCTACACCTTC.

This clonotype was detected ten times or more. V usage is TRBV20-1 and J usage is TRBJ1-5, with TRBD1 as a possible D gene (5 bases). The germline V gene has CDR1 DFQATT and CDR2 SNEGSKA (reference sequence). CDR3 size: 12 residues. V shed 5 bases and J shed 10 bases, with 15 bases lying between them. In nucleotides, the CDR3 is TGCAGTGCTGGCCAGGGTGACACTCCCCAGCATTTT. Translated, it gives CSAGQGDTPQHF.

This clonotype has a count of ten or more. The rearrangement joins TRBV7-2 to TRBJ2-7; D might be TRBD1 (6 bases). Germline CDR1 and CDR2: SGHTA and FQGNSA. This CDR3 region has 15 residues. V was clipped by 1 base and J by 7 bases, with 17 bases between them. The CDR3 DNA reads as TGTGCCAGCAGCTTAGAAGGGACAAGGCTAGGGGAGCAGTACTTC. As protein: CASSLEGTRLGEQYF.

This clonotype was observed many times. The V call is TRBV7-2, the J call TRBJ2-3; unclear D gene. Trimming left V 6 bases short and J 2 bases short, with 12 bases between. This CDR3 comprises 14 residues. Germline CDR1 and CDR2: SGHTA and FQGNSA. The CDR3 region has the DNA TGTGCCAGCAGATTGGGTATCCTCACAGATACGCAGTATTTT. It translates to CASRLGILTDTQYF. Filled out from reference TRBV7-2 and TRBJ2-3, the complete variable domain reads GAGVSQSPSNKVTEKGKDVELRCDPISGHTALYWYRQSLGQGLEFLIYFQGNSAPDKSGLPSDRFSAERTGGSVSTLTIQRTQQEDSAVYLCASRLGILTDTQYFGPGTRLTVL.

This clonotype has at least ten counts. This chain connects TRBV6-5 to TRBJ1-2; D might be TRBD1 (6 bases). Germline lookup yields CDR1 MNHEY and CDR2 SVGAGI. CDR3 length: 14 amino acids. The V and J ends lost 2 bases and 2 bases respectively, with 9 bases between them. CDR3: CASSYRGSNYGYTF. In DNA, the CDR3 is TGTGCCAGCAGTTACAGGGGGAGCAACTATGGCTACACCTTC.

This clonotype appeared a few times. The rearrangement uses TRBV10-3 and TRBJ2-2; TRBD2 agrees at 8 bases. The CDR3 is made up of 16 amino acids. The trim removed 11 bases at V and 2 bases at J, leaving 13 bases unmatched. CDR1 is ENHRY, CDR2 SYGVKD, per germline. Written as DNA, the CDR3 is TGTGCCTCAACGACCAGCGGGGGCGTTAACACCGGGGAGCTGTTTTTT. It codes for CASTTSGGVNTGELFF.

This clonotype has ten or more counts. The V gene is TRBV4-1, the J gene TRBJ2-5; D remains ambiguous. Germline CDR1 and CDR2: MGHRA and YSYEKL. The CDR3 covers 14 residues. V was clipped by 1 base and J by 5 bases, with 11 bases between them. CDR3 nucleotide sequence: TGCGCCAGCAGCCAAGTGGGTCAGTGGGAGACCCAGTACTTC. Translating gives CASSQVGQWETQYF.

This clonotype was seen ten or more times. CDR3 protein: CASSYSLYGYTF. The DNA for the CDR3 is TGTGCCAGCAGTTACAGCCTCTATGGCTACACCTTC. The chain links TRBV7-9 to TRBJ1-2; D is unresolved. V was clipped by 6 bases and J by 4 bases, with 9 bases between them. The CDR3 totals 12 residues. Per the germline V gene, CDR1 is SEHNR and CDR2 is FQNEAQ (reference sequence). Full variable domain (missing parts from reference TRBV7-9 and TRBJ1-2): DTGVSQNPRHKITKRGQNVTFRCDPISEHNRLYWYRQTLGQGPEFLTYFQNEAQLEKSRLLSDRFSAERPKGSFSTLEIQRTEQGDSAMYLCASSYSLYGYTFGSGTRLTVV.